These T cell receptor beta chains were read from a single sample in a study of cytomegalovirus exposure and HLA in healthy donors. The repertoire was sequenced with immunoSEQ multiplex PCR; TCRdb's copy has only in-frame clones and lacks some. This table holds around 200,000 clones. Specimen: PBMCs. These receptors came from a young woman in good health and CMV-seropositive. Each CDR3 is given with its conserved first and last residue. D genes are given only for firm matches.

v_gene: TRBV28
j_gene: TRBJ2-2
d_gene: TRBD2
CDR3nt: TGTGCCAGCACTACACTTATAGCGGGAGAACATGACACCGGGGAGCTGTTTTTT
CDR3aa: CASTTLIAGEHDTGELFF

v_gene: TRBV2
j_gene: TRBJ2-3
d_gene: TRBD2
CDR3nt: TGTGCCAGCAGCCCCGGGACTAGCGGGGGGGCCATAGATACGCAGTATTTT
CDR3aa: CASSPGTSGGAIDTQYF

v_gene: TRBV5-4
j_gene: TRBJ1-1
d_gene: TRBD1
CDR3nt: TGTGCCAGCAGCTTGGAAGGGACAGGGGGTTACACTGAAGCTTTCTTT
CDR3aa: CASSLEGTGGYTEAFF

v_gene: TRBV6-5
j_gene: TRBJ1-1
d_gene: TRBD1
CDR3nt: TGTGCCAGCTCGAGGGGGCCCACTGAAGCTTTCTTT
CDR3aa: CASSRGPTEAFF

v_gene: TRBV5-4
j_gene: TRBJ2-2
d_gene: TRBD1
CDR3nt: TGTGCCAGCAGCCCTACAGGGGGCGGGGGCACCGGGGAGCTGTTTTTT
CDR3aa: CASSPTGGGGTGELFF

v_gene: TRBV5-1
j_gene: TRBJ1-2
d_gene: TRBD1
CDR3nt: TGCGCCAGCAGCGAAACAGGGGGCATTGGCTATGGCTACACCTTC
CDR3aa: CASSETGGIGYGYTF

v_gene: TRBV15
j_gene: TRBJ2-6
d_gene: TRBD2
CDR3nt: TGTGCCACCAGCCAGTTTGCGGGAGCAGCCTTGATCTCTGGGGCCAACGTCCTGACTTTC
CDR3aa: CATSQFAGAALISGANVLTF

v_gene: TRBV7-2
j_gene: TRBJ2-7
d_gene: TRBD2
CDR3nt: TGTGCCAGCAGCTTAAGCGGGAGGTCTTCCTACGAGCAGTACTTC
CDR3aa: CASSLSGRSSYEQYF

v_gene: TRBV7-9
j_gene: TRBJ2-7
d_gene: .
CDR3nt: TGTGCCAGCTCAGCCCTAGCCTCCTACGAACAGTACTTC
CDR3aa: CASSALASYEQYF

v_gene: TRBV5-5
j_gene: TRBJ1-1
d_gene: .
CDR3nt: TGTGCCAGCAGCTTGGTCTCGGGGTTTGAAGCTTTCTTT
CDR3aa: CASSLVSGFEAFF

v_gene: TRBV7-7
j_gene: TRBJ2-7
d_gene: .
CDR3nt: TGTGCTAGCAGCCCGACGGGCTCCTACGAGCAGTACTTC
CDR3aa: CASSPTGSYEQYF

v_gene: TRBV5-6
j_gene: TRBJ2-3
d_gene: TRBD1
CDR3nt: TGTGCCAGCAGCCTTGATTCCGGGACAGGCACAGATACGCAGTATTTT
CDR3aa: CASSLDSGTGTDTQYF

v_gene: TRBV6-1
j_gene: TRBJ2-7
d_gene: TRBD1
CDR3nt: TGTGCCACCCAAATCAGGACAGGGAACTACGAGCAGTACTTC
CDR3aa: CATQIRTGNYEQYF

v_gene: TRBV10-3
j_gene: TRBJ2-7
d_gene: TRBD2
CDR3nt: TGTGCCATCAGTGACCTAGCGGGTGGATCCTACGAGCAGTACTTC
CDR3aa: CAISDLAGGSYEQYF

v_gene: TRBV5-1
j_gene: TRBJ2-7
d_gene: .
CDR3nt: TGCGCCAGCAGCTCCCGGACACATCATCACGAGCAGTACTTC
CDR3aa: CASSSRTHHHEQYF

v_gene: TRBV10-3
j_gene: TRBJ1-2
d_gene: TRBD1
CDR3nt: TGTGCCATCGAATCCATACGGAGGGGGCAAGGCTACACCTTC
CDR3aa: CAIESIRRGQGYTF

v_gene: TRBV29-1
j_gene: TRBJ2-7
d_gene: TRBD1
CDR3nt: TGCAGCGTTCCCGGGACAGGGAAGTACGAGCAGTACTTC
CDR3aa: CSVPGTGKYEQYF

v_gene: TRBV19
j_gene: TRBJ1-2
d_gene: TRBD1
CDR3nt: TGTGCCAGTAGTCCTTGGGACAGGGACGATGGCTACACCTTC
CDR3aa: CASSPWDRDDGYTF

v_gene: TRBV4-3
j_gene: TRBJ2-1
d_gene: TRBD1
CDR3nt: TGCGCCAGCAGCCAAGGGGAGTCCGGACAGGGAGATGATGAGCAGTTCTTC
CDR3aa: CASSQGESGQGDDEQFF

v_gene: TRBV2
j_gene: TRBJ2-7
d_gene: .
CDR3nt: TGTGCCAGCAGTGCGGCAGGCTACGAGCAGTACTTC
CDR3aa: CASSAAGYEQYF

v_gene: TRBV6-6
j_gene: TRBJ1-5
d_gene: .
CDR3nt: TGTGCCAGCAGCGACAGATTCAATCAGCCCCAGCATTTT
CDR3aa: CASSDRFNQPQHF

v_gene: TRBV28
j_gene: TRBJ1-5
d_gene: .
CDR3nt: TGTGCCAGCAGTTCTGCTCAACAGGGCATGCAGCCCCAGCATTTT
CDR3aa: CASSSAQQGMQPQHF

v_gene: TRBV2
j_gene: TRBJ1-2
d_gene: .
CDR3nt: TGTGCCAGCAGAAAGGACAGCGAAAACTATGGCTACACCTTC
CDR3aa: CASRKDSENYGYTF

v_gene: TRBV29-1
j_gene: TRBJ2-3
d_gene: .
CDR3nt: TGCAGCGTGAACACCCTAGATACGCAGTATTTT
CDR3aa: CSVNTLDTQYF

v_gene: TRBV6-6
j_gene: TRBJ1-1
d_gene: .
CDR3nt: TGTGCCAGCAGTTACTCGAACAGTTACACTGAAGCTTTCTTT
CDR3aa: CASSYSNSYTEAFF

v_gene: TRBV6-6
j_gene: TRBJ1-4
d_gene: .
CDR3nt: TGTGCCAGCAGTTATAACAGGGTTTCTGAGGAAAAACTGTTTTTT
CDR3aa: CASSYNRVSEEKLFF

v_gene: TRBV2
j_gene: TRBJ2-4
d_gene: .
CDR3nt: TGTGCCAGCAGTGATTGGGGCACTAGCTCAAACATTCAGTACTTC
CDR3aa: CASSDWGTSSNIQYF

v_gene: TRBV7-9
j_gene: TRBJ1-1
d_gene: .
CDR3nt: TGTGCCAGCAGCTTAGAGCGGCTGGGTCCGCTCTTT
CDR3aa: CASSLERLGPLF

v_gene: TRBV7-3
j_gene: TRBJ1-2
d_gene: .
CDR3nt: TGTGCCAGCAGCTTAATTCCGGCCGCGGATGGCTACACCTTC
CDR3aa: CASSLIPAADGYTF

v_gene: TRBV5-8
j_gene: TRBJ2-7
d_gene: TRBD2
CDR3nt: TGTGCCAGCAGCGCTCCCTTTGGCGGGAGGGCCTTAGTCTACGAGCAGTACTTC
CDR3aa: CASSAPFGGRALVYEQYF

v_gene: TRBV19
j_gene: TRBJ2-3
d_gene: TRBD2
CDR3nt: TGTGCCAGTAGTACTCGGACTAGCGGGCGGCCGGATACGCAGTATTTT
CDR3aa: CASSTRTSGRPDTQYF

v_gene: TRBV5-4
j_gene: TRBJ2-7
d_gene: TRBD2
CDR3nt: TGTGCCAGCAGCCCGGGACTAGCGGGAGACGATAGCTCCTACGAGCAGTACTTC
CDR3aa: CASSPGLAGDDSSYEQYF

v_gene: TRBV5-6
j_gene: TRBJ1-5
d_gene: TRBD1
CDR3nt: TGTGCCAGCAGCTCAGCCGGGACAGGGGGAAATCAGCCCCAGCATTTT
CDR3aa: CASSSAGTGGNQPQHF

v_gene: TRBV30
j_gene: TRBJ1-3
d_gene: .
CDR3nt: TGTGCCTGGATTGATGGAGGGACTGGAAACACCATATATTTT
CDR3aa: CAWIDGGTGNTIYF

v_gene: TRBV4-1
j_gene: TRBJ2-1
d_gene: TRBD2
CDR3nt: TGCGCCAGCAGCCGGGCGGGGGGCCGGGACAATGAGCAGTTCTTC
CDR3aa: CASSRAGGRDNEQFF

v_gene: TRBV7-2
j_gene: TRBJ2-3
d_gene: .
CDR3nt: TGTGCCAGCAGCTTAGTCTCGGTCGGTAGCACAGATACGCAGTATTTT
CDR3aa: CASSLVSVGSTDTQYF

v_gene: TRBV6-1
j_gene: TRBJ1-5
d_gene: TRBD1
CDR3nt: TGTGCCAGCAGTTTACGGGACAGGGAACAGCCCCAGCATTTT
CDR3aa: CASSLRDREQPQHF

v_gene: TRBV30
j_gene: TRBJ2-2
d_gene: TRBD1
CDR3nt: TGTGCCTGGAGGACTCCGGACAGGGGGCATGCCGGGGAGCTGTTTTTT
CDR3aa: CAWRTPDRGHAGELFF

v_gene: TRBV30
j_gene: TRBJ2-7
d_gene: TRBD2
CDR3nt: TGTGCCTGGAGTCAGGCGGGAGAGCCCTACGAGCAGTACTTC
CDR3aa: CAWSQAGEPYEQYF

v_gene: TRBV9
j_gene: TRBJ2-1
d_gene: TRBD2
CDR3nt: TGTGCCAGCAGCGTAGGTGGGGGACTAGACGGATACAATGAGCAGTTCTTC
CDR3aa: CASSVGGGLDGYNEQFF

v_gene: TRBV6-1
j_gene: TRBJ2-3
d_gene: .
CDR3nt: TGTGCCACCCACACGGGGGACACAGATACGCAGTATTTT
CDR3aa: CATHTGDTDTQYF

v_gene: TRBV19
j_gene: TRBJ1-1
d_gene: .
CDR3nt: TGTGCCAGTAGGGGGACATCGAACACTGAAGCTTTCTTT
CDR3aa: CASRGTSNTEAFF

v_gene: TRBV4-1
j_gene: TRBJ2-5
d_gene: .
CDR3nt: TGCGCCAGCAGCCGGCTAAAGACAGCCCAAGAGACCCAGTACTTC
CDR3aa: CASSRLKTAQETQYF

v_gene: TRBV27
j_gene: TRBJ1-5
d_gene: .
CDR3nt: TGTGCCAGCAGAATAAAGCCAGGTCAGCCCCAGCATTTT
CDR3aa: CASRIKPGQPQHF

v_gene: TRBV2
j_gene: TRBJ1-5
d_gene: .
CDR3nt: TGTGCCAGCAGTGAAAGTCTCGGCGGTCACCAGCCCCAGCATTTT
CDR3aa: CASSESLGGHQPQHF

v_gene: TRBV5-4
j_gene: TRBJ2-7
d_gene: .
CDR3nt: TGTGCCAGCAGTTATTCTAACTCCTACGAGCAGTACTTC
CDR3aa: CASSYSNSYEQYF

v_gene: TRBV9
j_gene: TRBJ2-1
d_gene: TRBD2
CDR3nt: TGTGCCAGCAGCGTAGAGGATCTGCGGGGGGGCTACAATGAGCAGTTCTTC
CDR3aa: CASSVEDLRGGYNEQFF